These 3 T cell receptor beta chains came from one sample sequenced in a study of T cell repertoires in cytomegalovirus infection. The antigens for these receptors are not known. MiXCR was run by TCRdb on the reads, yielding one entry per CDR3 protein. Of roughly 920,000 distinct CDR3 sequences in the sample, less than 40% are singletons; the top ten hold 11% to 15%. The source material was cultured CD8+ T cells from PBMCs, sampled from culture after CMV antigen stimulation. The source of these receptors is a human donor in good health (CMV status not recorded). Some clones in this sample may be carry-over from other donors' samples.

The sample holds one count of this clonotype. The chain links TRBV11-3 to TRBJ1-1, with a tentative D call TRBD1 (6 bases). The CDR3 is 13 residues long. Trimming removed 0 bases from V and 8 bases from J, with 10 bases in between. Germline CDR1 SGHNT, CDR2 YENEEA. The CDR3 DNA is TGTGCCAGCAGCTTAGATTGGGGGGGCGAAGCTTTCTTT. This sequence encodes CASSLDWGGEAFF.

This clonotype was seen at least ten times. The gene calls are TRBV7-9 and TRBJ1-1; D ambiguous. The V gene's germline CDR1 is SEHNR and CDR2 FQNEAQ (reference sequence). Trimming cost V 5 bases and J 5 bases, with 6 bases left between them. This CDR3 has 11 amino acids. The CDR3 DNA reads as TGTGCCAGCAGCCCCCAGACTGAAGCTTTCTTT. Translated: CASSPQTEAFF.

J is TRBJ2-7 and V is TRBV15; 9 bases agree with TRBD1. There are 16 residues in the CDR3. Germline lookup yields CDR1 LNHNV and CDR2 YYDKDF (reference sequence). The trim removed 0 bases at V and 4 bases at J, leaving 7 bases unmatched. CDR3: CATSRDGTGMEYEQYV. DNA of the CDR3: TGTGCCACCAGCAGAGACGGGACAGGGATGGAATACGAGCAGTACGTC.